Below, one TCR beta chain is given with its context. As handled by the study authors: Estimation of nucleated cell counts relied on the amplification of reference gene primers. TCRdb's copy holds only in-frame clones and misses some; the assay was immunoSEQ multiplex PCR. V, J and clone size reflect that table, while D and trimming were determined from the DNA. The sample records 330,000 or so clones, about 87% being singletons. The CDR3 covers 16 residues. CDR1 and CDR2 from the germline V gene are LNHDA and SQIVND (reference sequence). V dropped 6 bases and J dropped 7; count of bases not matched to a gene: 13. This sample is drawn from a study of blood T cell repertoires in COVID-19. Study information: The samples span acute and convalescent COVID-19 from the United States, Italy and Spain. From T cells, B-cell-depleted T cells, or PBMCs came the material, which was cDNA or gDNA.

Grouping used clinical history reported by participants in a survey and questionnaire. This sequence originates from a man between 35 and 55 years old in a cohort exposed to, infected with or recovered from COVID-19 (not recorded which). The sequenced sample was PBMCs or T cells enriched from blood (not recorded which). The chain couples TRBV19 to TRBJ2-7; 12 bases are a match to TRBD1. For the CDR3, the DNA is TGTGCCAGTAGAAGGGCCCAGGGACAGGGGGCCGGAGAGCAGTACTTC. Translating gives CASRRAQGQGAGEQYF.